Listed below are T cell receptor beta chains from one sample, sequenced in a study of T cell responses to AZD1222 COVID-19 vaccine. Clones were read by immunoSEQ multiplex PCR, and TCRdb kept only the in-frame ones, dropping some. In the table there are more than 95,000 clones, more than 80% of which are singletons. The sample was peripheral blood, taken 28 days after the second AZD1222 dose. All receptors derive from an adult who received the AZD1222 COVID-19 vaccine. Both conserved end residues are part of each CDR3. The D gene is left open where the match is weak. Size is stated for part of the rows, as once, few or many counts, or as a class when the clone is expanded.

size	V	D	J	length	DNA	CDR3
-	TRBV2	-	TRBJ1-3	15	TGTGCCAGCATGGGAAGATGGGTCTCTGGAAACACCATATATTTT	CASMGRWVSGNTIYF
-	TRBV9	-	TRBJ2-2	14	TGTGCCAGCAGCGTCACACCCAACACCGGGGAGCTGTTTTTT	CASSVTPNTGELFF
-	TRBV7-9	-	TRBJ1-6	13	TGTGCCAGCAGCTTAGAAGGGAGCTCACCCCTCCACTTT	CASSLEGSSPLHF
-	TRBV19	-	TRBJ2-2	12	TGTGCCAGCCTCCGGGGTACCGGGGAGCTGTTTTTT	CASLRGTGELFF
-	TRBV5-1	-	TRBJ1-2	13	TGCGCCAGCAGCCGGGACAACTCCTATGGCTACACCTTC	CASSRDNSYGYTF
-	TRBV12-3/TRBV12-4	-	TRBJ1-6	12	TGTGCCAGCAGTTATGAGAATTCACCCCTCCACTTT	CASSYENSPLHF
-	TRBV9	TRBD2	TRBJ2-3	16	TGTGCCAGCGCTAGTGGGCGGGGGAGCCACACAGATACGCAGTATTTT	CASASGRGSHTDTQYF
-	TRBV5-6	TRBD2	TRBJ2-2	14	TGTGCCAGCAGCCGGACTAGCCCGGTGGGGGAGCTGTTTTTT	CASSRTSPVGELFF
-	TRBV18	-	TRBJ1-1	14	TGTGCCAGCTCACCAAGGACCGTGAACACTGAAGCTTTCTTT	CASSPRTVNTEAFF
-	TRBV28	TRBD2	TRBJ2-7	14	TGTGCCAGCATTAGCGGGGGCAGCTCCTACGAGCAGTACTTC	CASISGGSSYEQYF
-	TRBV6-5	TRBD2	TRBJ2-7	15	TGTGCCAGCAGTTACTCCGGGACTAGATTCTACGAGCAGTACTTC	CASSYSGTRFYEQYF
-	TRBV9	-	TRBJ2-2	15	TGTGCCAGCAGCCAATTAGGGACCGTGCTTGGGGAGCTGTTTTTT	CASSQLGTVLGELFF
-	TRBV5-4	TRBD1	TRBJ2-2	15	TGTGCCAGCAGCCGCCGCGAGGGGGCGGGCGGGGAGCTGTTTTTT	CASSRREGAGGELFF
many	TRBV7-2	-	TRBJ2-7	15	TGTGCCAGCAGCCCTACTGGGACTGCCTCCTACGAGCAGTACTTC	CASSPTGTASYEQYF